This T cell receptor beta chain was recovered during a study of early T cells in non-severe SARS-CoV-2 infection. For the study at large: Chains from this unsorted whole-blood bulk RNA could not be paired.

Ten or more counts support this clonotype. Unique molecular identifiers were added to individual cDNA molecules. TCRdb redid the calling of the 5' RACE reads with MiXCR, one entry per CDR3 protein. The table lists over 30,000 distinct CDR3 sequences, 5.4% of them singletons, with 6% to 7% in the top ten. In germline, CDR1 is SQVTM, CDR2 ANQGSEA. The CDR3 covers 16 residues. Between the trimmed V and J ends, which lost 7 bases and 4 bases, there was a span of 22 bases. Source: whole blood, taken at baseline. J is TRBJ2-2 and V is TRBV29-1; perhaps D is TRBD1 or TRBD2 (6 bases each). This TCR was recovered from an adult who was a healthcare worker with PCR-confirmed SARS-CoV-2 infection or an uninfected control (not recorded which). CDR3 in amino acids: CSATVAGGLSTGELFF. The DNA of the CDR3 is TGCAGCGCCACGGTGGCTGGGGGGCTCAGCACCGGGGAGCTGTTTTTT.